This TCR beta chain appears in the sequencing data of a study of cytomegalovirus exposure and HLA in healthy donors. Study as a whole: There were 300 to 400 genotyped donors. Of these, roughly 84% fell in the genetic ancestry cluster associated with self-reported Caucasian donors.

PCR primers comprised 60 Vbeta and 13 Jbeta primers. Under the authors' procedure: There were around 80 million unique TCR beta chains by a later count, and some 12 million of them were shared. The method was immunoSEQ multiplex PCR; TCRdb's version includes in-frame clones alone and lacks a portion of them. Clone size and V and J calls were adopted from that table, with D and trimming inferred from the DNA. The sample lists tens of thousands of clones, roughly 83% occurring once. This CDR3 comprises 14 residues. CDR1 and CDR2 from the germline V gene are LNHDA and SQIVND (reference sequence). V gave up 7 bases and J gave up 6 bases, with 18 bases separating them.

The specimen was PBMCs. V and J are TRBV19 and TRBJ1-2, with D maybe TRBD1 (6 bases). The source is a man in his forties in good health and CMV-seronegative. CDR3 amino acids: CASIGWDTDDGYTF. The CDR3 nucleotides read TGTGCCAGTATAGGATGGGACACCGACGATGGCTACACCTTC.